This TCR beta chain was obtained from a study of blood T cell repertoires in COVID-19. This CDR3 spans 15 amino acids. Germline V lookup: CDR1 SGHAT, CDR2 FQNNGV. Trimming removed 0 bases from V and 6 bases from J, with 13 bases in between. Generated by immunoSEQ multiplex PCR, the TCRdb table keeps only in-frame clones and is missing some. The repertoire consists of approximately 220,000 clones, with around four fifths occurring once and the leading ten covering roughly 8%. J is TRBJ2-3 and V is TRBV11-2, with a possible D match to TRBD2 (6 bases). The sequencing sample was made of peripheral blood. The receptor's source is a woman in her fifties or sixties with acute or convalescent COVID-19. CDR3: CASSLDRASEDTQYF. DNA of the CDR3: TGTGCCAGCAGCTTAGATCGGGCTAGCGAGGATACGCAGTATTTT.